This TCR beta chain is from a study of Tregs in tolerant kidney transplant recipients. Across the study: Mixed chimerism was transient after nonmyeloablative marrow transplants from related graft donors.

Some clones are missing from TCRdb's copy, which holds only in-frame ones; the method was immunoSEQ multiplex PCR. The specimen's table records approximately 49,000 clones. The length of the CDR3 is 15 residues. Trimming shortened V by 0 bases and J by 5 bases, and 11 bases separated the two germline ends. CDR1 and CDR2 (germline): SGHDT, YYEEEE. A note on this clone: Its antigen remains unknown. From the germline J gene comes the end of the CDR3, since the read stops 3 residues before it.

Unstimulated Tregs (CD4+CD25+CD127-) and CD4+CD25- non-Tregs were sorted from PBMCs. Study-wide results and caveats: In tolerant patients, donor-specific Tregs outgrew total Tregs, suggesting antigen-driven expansion. Some patients' samples used different primers over time, so nucleotide sequences weren't comparable.

The TCR originated in a human donor who received a combined kidney and bone marrow transplant. The sample consisted of CD4+ T cells from blood, taken before the transplant. The chain uses TRBV5-6 and TRBJ2-2, with D hard to call. The part of the CDR3 DNA that was read is TGTGCCAGCAGCTTGGCGACACTTAAGACCGGGGAG. Translated, it gives CASSLATLKTGE. In full, the CDR3 is CASSLATLKTGELFF.